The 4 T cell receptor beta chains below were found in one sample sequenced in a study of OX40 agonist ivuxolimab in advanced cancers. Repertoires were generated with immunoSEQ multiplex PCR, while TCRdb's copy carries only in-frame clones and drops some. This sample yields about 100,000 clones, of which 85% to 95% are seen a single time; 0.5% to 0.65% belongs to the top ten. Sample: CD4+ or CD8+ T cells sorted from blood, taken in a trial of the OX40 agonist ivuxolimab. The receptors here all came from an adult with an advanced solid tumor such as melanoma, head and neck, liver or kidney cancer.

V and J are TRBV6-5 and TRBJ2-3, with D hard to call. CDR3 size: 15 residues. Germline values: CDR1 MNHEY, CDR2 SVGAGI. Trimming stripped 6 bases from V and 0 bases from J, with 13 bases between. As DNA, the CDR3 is TGTGCCAGCAGGGGTTTAGTTACTAGCACAGATACGCAGTATTTT. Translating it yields CASRGLVTSTDTQYF.

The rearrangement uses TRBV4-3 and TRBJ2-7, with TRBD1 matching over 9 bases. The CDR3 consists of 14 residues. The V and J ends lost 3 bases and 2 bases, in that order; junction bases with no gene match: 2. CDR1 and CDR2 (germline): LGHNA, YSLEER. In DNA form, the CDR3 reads TGCGCCAGCAGCCAGAGACAGGGGGCCTACGAGCAGTACTTC. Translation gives CASSQRQGAYEQYF.

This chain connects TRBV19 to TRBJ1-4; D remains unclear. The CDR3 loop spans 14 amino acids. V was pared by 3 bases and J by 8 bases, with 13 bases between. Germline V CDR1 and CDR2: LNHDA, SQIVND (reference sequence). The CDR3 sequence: CASSMGIMMEKLFF. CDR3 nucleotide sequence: TGTGCCAGTAGTATGGGAATAATGATGGAAAAACTGTTTTTT. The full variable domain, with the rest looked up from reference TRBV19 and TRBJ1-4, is DGGITQSPKYLFRKEGQNVTLSCEQNLNHDAMYWYRQDPGQGLRLIYYSQIVNDFQKGDIAEGYSVSREKKESFPLTVTSAQKNPTAFYLCASSMGIMMEKLFFGSGTQLSVL.

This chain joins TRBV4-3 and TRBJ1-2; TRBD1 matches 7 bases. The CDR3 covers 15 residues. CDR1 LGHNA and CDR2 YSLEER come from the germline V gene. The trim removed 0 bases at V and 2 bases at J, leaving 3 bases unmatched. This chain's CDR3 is CASSQDKGANYGYTF. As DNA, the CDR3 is TGCGCCAGCAGCCAAGATAAGGGGGCCAACTATGGCTACACCTTC.